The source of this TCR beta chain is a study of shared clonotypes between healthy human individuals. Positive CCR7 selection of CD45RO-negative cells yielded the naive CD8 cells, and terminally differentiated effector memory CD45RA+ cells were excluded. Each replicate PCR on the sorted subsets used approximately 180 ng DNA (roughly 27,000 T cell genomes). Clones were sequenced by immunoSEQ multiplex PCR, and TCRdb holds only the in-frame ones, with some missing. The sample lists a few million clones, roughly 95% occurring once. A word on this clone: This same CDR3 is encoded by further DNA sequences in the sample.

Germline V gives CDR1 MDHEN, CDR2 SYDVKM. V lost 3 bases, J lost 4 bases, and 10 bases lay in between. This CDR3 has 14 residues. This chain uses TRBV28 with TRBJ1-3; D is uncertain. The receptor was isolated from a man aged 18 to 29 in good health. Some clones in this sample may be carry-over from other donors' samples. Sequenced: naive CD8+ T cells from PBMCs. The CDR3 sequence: CASSLRGLGNTIYF. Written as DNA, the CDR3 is TGTGCCAGCAGTTTGCGGGGTTTAGGAAACACCATATATTTT.